These 23 T cell receptor beta chains came from one sample sequenced in a study of T cells in Graves' hyperthyroidism and ophthalmopathy. It was RNA transcripts that yielded the amplified TCR beta CDR3 regions. The HTBI primer set drove a first-round RT-PCR of the TCR CDR3. TCRdb ran MiXCR on the multiplex PCR reads and lists one entry per CDR3 protein. Of 490,000 or so distinct CDR3 sequences in the sample, about 16% were seen once. The source material was blood. The receptors shown here come from a woman aged 25-40 years with Graves' ophthalmopathy.

The CDR3 bases are TGTGCCAGCAGTGGGACAGTCTACGAGCAGTACTTC. Encoded protein: CASSGTVYEQYF. The chain joins TRBV28 to TRBJ2-7; 7 bases fit TRBD1. This CDR3 is 12 amino acids long. Trimming removed 5 bases from V and 3 bases from J; junction bases left unmatched: 1. CDR1 MDHEN and CDR2 SYDVKM come from the germline V gene.

CDR3 sequence reads: CASSLGERGTGELFF. CDR3 nucleotide sequence: TGTGCCAGCAGCTTAGGCGAGAGGGGCACCGGGGAGCTGTTTTTT. The V call is TRBV7-3, the J call TRBJ2-2; D may be TRBD1 or TRBD2 (5 bases each). Germline loops: CDR1 SGHTA, CDR2 FQGTGA. The CDR3 is 15 amino acids. Trimming cost V 2 bases and J 4 bases, with 11 bases left between them.

This clonotype has at least ten counts. The rearrangement links TRBV25-1 to TRBJ1-5, with TRBD1 matching over 9 bases. Losses at the gene ends were 5 bases for V and 5 bases for J; bases not matched to a gene: 7. The CDR3 length is 15 residues. CDR1 MGHDK and CDR2 SYGVNS come from the germline V gene. The CDR3 spells CASSPTTGGHQPQHF. DNA of the CDR3: TGTGCCAGCAGTCCAACGACAGGGGGTCATCAGCCCCAGCATTTT.

This clonotype was found many times. The chain carries TRBV4-2 and TRBJ1-2, with a weak D call TRBD1 (5 bases). The V end lost 0 bases, the J end lost 0 bases, and 11 bases lay between the germline ends. The CDR3 has 16 amino acids. CDR1 is LGHNA and CDR2 is YNFKEQ in the germline V gene. CDR3 in DNA: TGTGCCAGCAGCCAAGACGCCCAGGGAGCTAACTATGGCTACACCTTC. Protein: CASSQDAQGANYGYTF.

In its sample, this clonotype was seen many times. The rearrangement joins TRBV7-9 to TRBJ2-7, with D possibly TRBD1 on 5 matching bases. The germline V gene encodes CDR1 SEHNR and CDR2 FQNEAQ (reference sequence). The length of the CDR3 is 14 residues. Trimming removed 2 bases from V and 2 bases from J, with 10 bases in between. CDR3 DNA sequence: TGTGCCAGCAGCTTATCAGGGCTTGCCTACGAGCAGTACTTC. It specifies CASSLSGLAYEQYF.

In this sample, this clonotype turned up many times. The CDR3 bases are TGTGCCAGCAGCCCGATCCCCCCCGGGAAAGATACGCAGTATTTT. It encodes CASSPIPPGKDTQYF. This rearrangement joins TRBV7-2 to TRBJ2-3, with a tentative D call TRBD2 (5 bases). The V gene lost 5 bases and the J gene lost 5 bases, with 17 bases spanning the gap. Germline CDR1 is SGHTA and CDR2 is FQGNSA. CDR3 length: 15 residues.

In this sample, this clonotype turned up a few times. The chain's CDR3 is CASSQEGQGHREAFF. DNA for the CDR3: TGCGCCAGCAGCCAAGAGGGGCAGGGACATCGGGAAGCTTTCTTT. This chain connects TRBV4-3 to TRBJ1-1; the D gene is possibly TRBD1 (6 bases). This CDR3 has 15 residues. V lost 0 bases, J lost 8 bases, and 16 bases lay in between. Per the germline V gene, CDR1 is LGHNA and CDR2 is YSLEER.

This clonotype was seen more than once but under ten times. The chain links TRBV20-1 to TRBJ2-7, with D unclear. The CDR3 runs to 12 residues. Trimming stripped 3 bases from V and 3 bases from J, with 9 bases between. CDR1 is DFQATT, CDR2 SNEGSKA, per germline (reference sequence). CDR3 sequence (DNA): TGCAGTGCTAGGATCGCCAGCTACGAGCAGTACTTC. Translation: CSARIASYEQYF.

J is TRBJ1-4 and V is TRBV28; TRBD1 matches at 9 bases. This CDR3 region has 16 residues. Germline-derived CDR1 and CDR2 are MDHEN and SYDVKM. V gave up 5 bases and J gave up 4 bases; unmatched junction bases: 8. CDR3 DNA sequence: TGTGCCAGCAGTCTCCCCGGGACAGGGATTAATGAAAAACTGTTTTTT. Encoded protein: CASSLPGTGINEKLFF.

The count of this clonotype is one. This chain uses TRBV12-3 or TRBV12-4 with TRBJ2-6; tentative D call: TRBD2 (5 bases). V gave up 6 bases and J gave up 3 bases, with 12 bases separating them. The CDR3 loop spans 15 amino acids. The CDR3 protein is CASSPEGNGANVLTF. The CDR3 DNA is TGTGCCAGCAGCCCCGAGGGAAATGGGGCCAACGTCCTGACTTTC.

The chain recombines TRBV27 with TRBJ2-3; 10 nucleotides align to TRBD1. The CDR3 runs to 19 residues. Trimming at V came to 6 bases and at J to 0 bases, leaving 15 bases not matched to a gene. Germline CDR1 and CDR2: MNHEY and SMNVEV (reference sequence). CDR3 amino acids: CASRRWGDRGRFSTDTQYF. DNA of the CDR3: TGTGCCAGCAGAAGATGGGGCGACAGGGGGCGTTTTAGCACAGATACGCAGTATTTT.

A remark on this clonotype: A much larger clone differs by one base, so this may be a read error. The CDR3 does not close with the conserved phenylalanine or tryptophan, likely indicating a read error. This chain joins TRBV27 and TRBJ2-2; possible D gene TRBD2, 7 bases. This CDR3 is 15 amino acids long. V lost 6 bases and J lost 4, with 15 bases in between. From germline, CDR1 is MNHEY and CDR2 SMNVEV (reference sequence). The CDR3, as DNA: TGTGCCAGCAGGGTACGGGGAGGGGGCACCGGGGAGCTGTTTTCT. It encodes CASRVRGGGTGELFS.

V gene TRBV12-5 combines with J gene TRBJ1-1; D gene ambiguous. This CDR3 spans 19 amino acids. V lost 0 bases, J lost 0 bases, and 20 bases lay in between. CDR1 LGHNT and CDR2 FRNRAP come from the germline V gene. In DNA form, the CDR3 reads TGTGCTAGTGGTTTGGTTACCGGAGGAGGCGGAGCCTTGAACACTGAAGCTTTCTTT. Protein sequence: CASGLVTGGGGALNTEAFF.

The sample holds many counts of this clonotype. This chain connects TRBV3-2 to TRBJ2-7. TRBV3-2 is termed a pseudogene. CDR3 length: 13 amino acids. The CDR3 nucleotides are TGTGCCAGCAGCCAAGCGGACGGTTACGAGCAGTACTTC. Amino acids: CASSQADGYEQYF.

This clonotype occurred a few times. This chain uses TRBV6-5 with TRBJ1-1; no clear D. Trimming took off 2 bases at V and 3 bases at J, with 13 bases between the two ends. The CDR3 has 15 amino acids. Germline V gene data show CDR1 as MNHEY and CDR2 as SVGAGI. The CDR3 bases are TGTGCCAGCAGTTACGGGAGTTTGGGTGACACTGAAGCTTTCTTT. It encodes CASSYGSLGDTEAFF.

The chain is built from TRBV7-9 and TRBJ2-7; 12 bases match TRBD1. The CDR3 sequence is 15 residues long. Germline V gene sequence: CDR1 SEHNR, CDR2 FQNEAQ (reference sequence). V lost 4 bases, J lost 5 bases, and 6 bases stayed unmatched. CDR3 loop: CASSWSRDRGHEQYF. CDR3 DNA: TGTGCCAGCAGCTGGTCCAGGGACAGGGGGCACGAGCAGTACTTC.

The chain employs TRBV19 and TRBJ1-5; D unclear. V gave up 6 bases and J gave up 2 bases, with 14 bases separating them. Germline assignment: CDR1 LNHDA and CDR2 SQIVND (reference sequence). This CDR3 has 15 amino acids. The CDR3 nucleotides are TGTGCCAGTAGACGCCTTGGGTATGGCAATCAGCCCCAGCATTTT. Protein: CASRRLGYGNQPQHF.

This clonotype was counted many times. The chain employs TRBV30 and TRBJ1-1; weak D call: TRBD1 (6 bases). Germline CDR1 is GTSNPN and CDR2 is SVGIG (reference sequence). V was trimmed by 4 bases and J by 2 bases, leaving 11 bases between them. There are 13 residues in the CDR3. The CDR3 coding sequence is TGTGCCTGGAAGACAGGTCCAAACACTGAAGCTTTCTTT. It specifies CAWKTGPNTEAFF.

A few counts support this clonotype. The chain is built from TRBV20-1 and TRBJ2-7, with D possibly matching TRBD2 (6 bases). The germline gives CDR1 DFQATT, CDR2 SNEGSKA (reference sequence). V lost 4 bases, J lost 2 bases, and 12 bases lay in between. The CDR3 totals 13 residues. The CDR3 DNA follows: TGCAGTGCTATCGGCGGGATCGCCTACGAGCAGTACTTC. This gives the protein CSAIGGIAYEQYF.

This clonotype appeared a single time. J is TRBJ1-4 and V is TRBV7-2, with 9 positions matching TRBD1. The CDR3 has 15 residues. V shed 5 bases and J 7 bases; nucleotides not matched to a gene: 8. Germline CDR1 and CDR2: SGHTA and FQGNSA. CDR3 sequence reads: CASSLSGTGFEKLFF. CDR3 DNA: TGTGCCAGCAGCCTATCCGGGACAGGGTTTGAAAAACTGTTTTTT.

This clonotype was detected ten times or more. The chain is built from TRBV6-2 or TRBV6-3 and TRBJ2-5, with D perhaps given as TRBD1 or TRBD2 (5 bases each). Between the trimmed V and J ends, which lost 1 base and 2 bases, there was a span of 14 bases. Looked up from germline, CDR1 is MNHEY and CDR2 is SVGEGT. The CDR3 loop spans 16 amino acids. The CDR3 loop reads CASSYFRDPPQETQYF. The CDR3 DNA reads TGTGCCAGCAGTTACTTCCGGGACCCACCTCAAGAGACCCAGTACTTC.

In its sample, this clonotype was seen many times. V is TRBV28 and J is TRBJ2-1; TRBD2 is a possible D gene (7 bases). V lost 4 bases to trimming and J lost 0 bases, with 10 bases between them. The CDR3 is 15 residues long. In germline, CDR1 is MDHEN, CDR2 SYDVKM. The CDR3 protein is CASSYREGSYNEQFF. The CDR3 DNA sequence: TGTGCCAGCAGTTACAGGGAGGGCTCCTACAATGAGCAGTTCTTC.

In this sample, this clonotype turned up a few times. The chain recombines TRBV28 with TRBJ1-4, with D hard to call. V dropped 6 bases and J dropped 8 bases, with 4 bases sitting between them. CDR1 and CDR2 from the germline V gene are MDHEN and SYDVKM. The CDR3 has 10 residues. The DNA of the CDR3 is TGTGCCAGCAGCCAAGAAAAACTGTTTTTT. Its translation: CASSQEKLFF.